The entry that follows covers one TCR beta chain sequence. Antigen unknown. Via MiXCR, TCRdb re-called the RT-PCR reads, giving one row per CDR3 protein. The profile shows over 450,000 distinct CDR3 sequences, 10% to 15% of them singletons. The entry originates in a study of response to subunit inactivated influenza vaccine. General observations from the study: Authors suggested that a seasonal influenza vaccination recruits few new T cells each time.

CDR1 is DFQATT and CDR2 is SNEGSKA in the germline V gene (reference sequence). V was trimmed by 0 bases and J by 1 base, leaving 12 bases between them. There are 15 residues in the CDR3. The sequence was obtained from a man aged 50 to 59 who received an inactivated influenza vaccine. This specimen consisted of PBMCs from blood, obtained more than 35 days after vaccination. This chain joins TRBV20-1 and TRBJ1-2; D gene uncertain. CDR3 in amino acids: CSARDVAAFNYGYTF. The CDR3 DNA reads TGCAGTGCTAGAGATGTGGCAGCTTTTAACTATGGCTACACCTTC.